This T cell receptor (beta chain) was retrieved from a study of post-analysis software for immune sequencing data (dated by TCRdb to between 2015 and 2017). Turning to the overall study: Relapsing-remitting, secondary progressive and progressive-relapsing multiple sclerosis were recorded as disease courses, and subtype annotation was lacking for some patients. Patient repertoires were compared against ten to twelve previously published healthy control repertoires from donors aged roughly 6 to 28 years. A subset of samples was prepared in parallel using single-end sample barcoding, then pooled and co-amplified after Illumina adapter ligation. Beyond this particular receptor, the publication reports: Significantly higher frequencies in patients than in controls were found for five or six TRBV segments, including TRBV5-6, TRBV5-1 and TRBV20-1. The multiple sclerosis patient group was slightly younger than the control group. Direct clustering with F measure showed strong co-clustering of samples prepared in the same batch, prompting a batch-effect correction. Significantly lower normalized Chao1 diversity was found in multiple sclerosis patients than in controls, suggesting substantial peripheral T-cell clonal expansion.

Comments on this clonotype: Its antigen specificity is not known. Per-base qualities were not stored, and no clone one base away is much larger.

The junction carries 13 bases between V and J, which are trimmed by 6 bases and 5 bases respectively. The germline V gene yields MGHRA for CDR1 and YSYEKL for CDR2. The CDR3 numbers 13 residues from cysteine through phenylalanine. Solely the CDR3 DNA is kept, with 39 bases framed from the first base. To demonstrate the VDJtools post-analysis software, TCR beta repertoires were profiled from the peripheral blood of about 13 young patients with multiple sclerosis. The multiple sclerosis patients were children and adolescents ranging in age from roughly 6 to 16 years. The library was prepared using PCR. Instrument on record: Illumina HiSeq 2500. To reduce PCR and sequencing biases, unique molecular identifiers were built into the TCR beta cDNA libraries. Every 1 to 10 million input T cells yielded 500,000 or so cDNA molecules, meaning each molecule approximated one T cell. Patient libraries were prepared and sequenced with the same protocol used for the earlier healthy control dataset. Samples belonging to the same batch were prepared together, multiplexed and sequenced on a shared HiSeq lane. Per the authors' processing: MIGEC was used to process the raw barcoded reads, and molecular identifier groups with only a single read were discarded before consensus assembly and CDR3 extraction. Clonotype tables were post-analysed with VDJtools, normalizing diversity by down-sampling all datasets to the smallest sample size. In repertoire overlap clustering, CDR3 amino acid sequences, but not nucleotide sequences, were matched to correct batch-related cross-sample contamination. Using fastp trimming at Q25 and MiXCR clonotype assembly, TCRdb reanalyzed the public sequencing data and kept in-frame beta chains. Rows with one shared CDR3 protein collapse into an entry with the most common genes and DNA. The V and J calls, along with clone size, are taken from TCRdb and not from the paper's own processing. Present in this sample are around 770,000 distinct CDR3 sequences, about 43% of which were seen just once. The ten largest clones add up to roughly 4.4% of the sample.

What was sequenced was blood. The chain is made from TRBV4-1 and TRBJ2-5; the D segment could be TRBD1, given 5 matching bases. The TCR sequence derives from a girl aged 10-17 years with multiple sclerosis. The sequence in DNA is TGCGCCAGCAGTCCAGGGATTTTGGAGACCCAGTACTTC. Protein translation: CASSPGILETQYF.